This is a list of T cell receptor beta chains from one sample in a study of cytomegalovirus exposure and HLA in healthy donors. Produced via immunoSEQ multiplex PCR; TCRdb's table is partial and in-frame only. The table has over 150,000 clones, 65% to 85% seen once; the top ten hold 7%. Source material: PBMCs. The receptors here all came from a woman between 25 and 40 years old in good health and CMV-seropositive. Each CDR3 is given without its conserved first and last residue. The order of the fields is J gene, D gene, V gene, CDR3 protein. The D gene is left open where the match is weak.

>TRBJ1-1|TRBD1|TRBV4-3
ASRNTGGGTEAF
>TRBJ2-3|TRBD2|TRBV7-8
ASSLALAGGTQY
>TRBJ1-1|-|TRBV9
ASSPLTGYTEAF
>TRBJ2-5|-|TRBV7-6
ASSPGQETQY
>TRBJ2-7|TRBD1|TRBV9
ASSPGQGYPTYEQY
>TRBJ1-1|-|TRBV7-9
ASSLSRDTEAF
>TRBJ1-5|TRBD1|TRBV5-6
ASTVTGEDGQPQH
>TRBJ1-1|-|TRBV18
ASSGGQRNTEAF
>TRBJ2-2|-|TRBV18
ASSPFGAGSTGELF
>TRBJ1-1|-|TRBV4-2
ASSQELHTFMDTEAF
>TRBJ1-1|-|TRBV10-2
ASPVCRPEGLAAMNTEAF
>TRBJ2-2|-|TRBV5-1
ASRSAAETGELF
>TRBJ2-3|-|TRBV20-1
SGYGLSAQY
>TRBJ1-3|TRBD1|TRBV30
AFVGGQGFSGNTIY
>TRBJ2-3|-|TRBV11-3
ASSSRLGTQY